Described below is a single T cell receptor (beta chain) sequence and its context. Its antigen is undetermined. This record belongs to a study of post-analysis software for immune sequencing data. Findings of the study overall: Those with multiple sclerosis, the patient group, showed significantly lower normalized Chao1 diversity than controls. TRBV5-6, TRBV5-1 and TRBV20-1 belonged to a set of roughly five TRBV segments that were more frequent in patients than controls.

Incorporated into the TCR beta cDNA libraries were unique molecular identifiers, which served to reduce PCR and sequencing biases. TCRdb independently ran MiXCR on the PCR reads; one entry per CDR3 protein. The sample comprises roughly 620,000 distinct CDR3 sequences, around 47% of which are singletons, and 1.7% rests with the top ten. The ends were cut back, 3 bases at V and 2 bases at J, with 15 bases in the middle. The CDR3 is 16 amino acids. Germline values: CDR1 LNHNV, CDR2 YYDKDF (reference sequence). The receptor comes from a girl aged 5 to 17 with multiple sclerosis. Sequencing was carried out using blood. The gene calls are TRBV15 and TRBJ2-3, with a possible D match to TRBD1 (8 bases). The CDR3 protein is CATSSHRGGFTDTQYF. Here the CDR3 DNA reads TGTGCCACCAGCAGCCACAGGGGGGGGTTCACAGATACGCAGTATTTT.